This note documents a single T cell receptor beta chain sequence. This record comes from a study of T cells in narcolepsy. Germline CDR1 LNHNV, CDR2 YYDKDF (reference sequence). V was clipped by 0 bases and J by 1 base, with 7 bases between them. CDR3 size: 15 residues. Produced via immunoSEQ multiplex PCR; TCRdb's table is partial and in-frame only. In the table there are about 22,000 clones, around 80% of which are singletons. The specimen was memory (CD45RA-) CD4+ T cells from blood. This clonotype was obtained from a human donor in good health. The genes are TRBV15 and TRBJ2-1; D not resolved. Written as DNA, the CDR3 is TGTGCCACCAGCAGAGATCCTAGGTCCTACAATGAGCAGTTCTTC. Translating gives CATSRDPRSYNEQFF.